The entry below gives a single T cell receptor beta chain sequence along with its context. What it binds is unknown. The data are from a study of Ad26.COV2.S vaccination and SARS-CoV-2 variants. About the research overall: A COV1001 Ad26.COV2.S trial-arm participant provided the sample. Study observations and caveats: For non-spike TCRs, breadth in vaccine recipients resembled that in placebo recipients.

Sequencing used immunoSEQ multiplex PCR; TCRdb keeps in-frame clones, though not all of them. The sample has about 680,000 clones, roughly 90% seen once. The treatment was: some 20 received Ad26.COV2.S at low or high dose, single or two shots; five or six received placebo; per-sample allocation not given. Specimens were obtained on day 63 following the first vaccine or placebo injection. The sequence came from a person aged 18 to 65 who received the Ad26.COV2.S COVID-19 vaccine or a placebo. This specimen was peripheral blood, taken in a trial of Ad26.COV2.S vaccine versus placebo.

The CDR3 spells CASSPLSGGATDTQYF. The CDR3 nucleotides are TGTGCCAGCAGTCCCCTTAGCGGGGGGGCCACAGATACGCAGTATTTT. The chain uses TRBV6-6 and TRBJ2-3; 11 positions agree with TRBD2. CDR1 and CDR2 (germline): MNHNY, SVGAGI (reference sequence). CDR3 length: 16 residues. The trim removed 5 bases at V and 2 bases at J, leaving 6 bases unmatched.